The next 14 T cell receptor beta chains were all read from a single sample in a study of T cells in women clearing cervical HPV infection. Assay: immunoSEQ multiplex PCR; the TCRdb copy retains only in-frame clones and omits some. This listing includes roughly 15,000 clones. Sequencing was carried out using blood buffy coat. The source of these receptors is a woman between 18 and 75 years old with a cervical HPV16 infection that either progressed to CIN3+ or cleared (not recorded which).

Concerning this clone: From the germline J gene comes the end of the CDR3, since the read stops 3 residues before it. The genes are TRBV5-6 and TRBJ1-1; D is ambiguous. The CDR3 runs 15 residues. The germline V and J ends were trimmed by 0 bases and 0 bases, with 9 bases remaining between them. The germline gives CDR1 SGHDT, CDR2 YYEEEE. CDR3 sequence reads: CASSLGAAMNTEAFF. The sequenced CDR3 bases are TGTGCCAGCAGCTTGGGGGCAGCCATGAACACTGAA.

Incomplete CDR3 DNA: TGTGCCAGCAAGCGTCTCCCAGAGACC. Translation: CASKRLPET. From start to end, the CDR3 is CASKRLPETQYF. This rearrangement joins TRBV2 to TRBJ2-5; D is unclear. The CDR3 is cut off 3 residues early in the read; its end comes from the germline J gene. Germline loops: CDR1 SNHLY, CDR2 FYNNEI. V was shortened by 7 bases and J by 4 bases, with 10 bases between the two germline ends. The CDR3 extends over 12 amino acids.

As regards this clone: The read gets to within 3 residues of the CDR3 end, and the germline J gene fills in the rest. The V gene is TRBV20-1, the J gene TRBJ1-2; 10 bases fit TRBD1. With V trimmed by 5 bases and J by 5 bases, 2 bases remained unmatched. Germline V CDR1 and CDR2: DFQATT, SNEGSKA (reference sequence). The length of the CDR3 is 12 residues. CDR3 sequence: CSARTGGYGYTF. The DNA read from the CDR3 is TGCAGTGCTCGGACAGGGGGGTATGGC.

A remark on this clone: From the germline J gene comes the end of the CDR3, since the read stops 3 residues before it. The chain uses TRBV7-9 and TRBJ2-1; TRBD2 matches at 11 bases. Germline CDR1 and CDR2: SEHNR and FQNEAQ (reference sequence). J was trimmed by 7 bases and V by 5 bases; bases with no gene match: 7. This CDR3 has 15 amino acids. The DNA read from the CDR3 is TGTGCCAGCAGCCTGGCGACTAGCGGGGTTAATGAG. Translation: CASSLATSGVNE. The CDR3 in its entirety is CASSLATSGVNEQFF.

On this clone: Coverage ceases 3 residues before the CDR3 finishes, and the germline J gene fills in the end. This chain uses TRBV5-6 with TRBJ1-2, with D possibly being TRBD1 (6 bases). Deletions cut 4 bases from V and 6 bases from J, with 19 bases between. Germline assignment: CDR1 SGHDT and CDR2 YYEEEE. The CDR3 consists of 15 residues. This CDR3 reads CASSLSQQGSNGYTF. CDR3 DNA, as far as it was read: TGTGCCAGCAGCCTATCCCAACAGGGAAGTAATGGC.

Of note for this clone: With the read ending 3 residues before the CDR3 end, the germline J gene is used to fill in that end. V usage is TRBV11-2 and J usage is TRBJ2-2; TRBD2 agrees at 8 bases. The junction had 8 bases not matched to a gene; V was cut back by 5 bases and J by 6 bases. CDR1 and CDR2 from the germline V gene are SGHAT and FQNNGV. This CDR3 is 15 amino acids long. CDR3 amino acids: CASSAPGLGAGELFF. CDR3 bases read: TGTGCCAGCAGCGCGCCGGGACTAGGGGCCGGGGAG. Supplemented by reference TRBV11-2 and TRBJ2-2, the full variable domain reads EAGVAQSPRYKIIEKRQSVAFWCNPISGHATLYWYQQILGQGPKLLIQFQNNGVVDDSQLPKDRFSAERLKGVDSTLKIQPAKLEDSAVYLCASSAPGLGAGELFFGEGSRLTVL.

As for this clone: The read ends 3 residues before the CDR3 terminus; that terminus is restored from the germline J gene. The rearrangement links TRBV5-1 to TRBJ1-1; D might be TRBD1 (5 bases). CDR3 length: 14 amino acids. Germline lookup yields CDR1 SGHRS and CDR2 YFSETQ. Trimming pared 4 bases from V and 2 bases from J, leaving 12 bases between. CDR3 DNA (partial): TGCGCCAGCAGCAGTACAGGCCCTAACACTGAA. Translation gives CASSSTGPNTE. The full CDR3 is CASSSTGPNTEAFF.

Points on this clone: The CDR3 end falls 3 residues outside the read, so it is completed with the germline J gene. The chain combines TRBV5-1 with TRBJ2-2; no reliable D call. This CDR3 spans 14 amino acids. Germline CDR1 is SGHRS and CDR2 is YFSETQ. The V gene lost 6 bases and the J gene lost 1 base, with 10 bases spanning the gap. The CDR3 spells CASTVRVNTGELFF. The sequenced part of the CDR3 DNA is TGCGCCAGCACTGTCAGAGTGAACACCGGGGAG.

As regards this clone: From the germline J gene comes the end of the CDR3, since the read stops 3 residues before it. The V and J genes are TRBV2 and TRBJ1-5, with 8 bases aligning to TRBD1. With V trimmed by 7 bases and J by 5 bases, 7 bases remained unmatched. This CDR3 has 14 residues. Germline lookup yields CDR1 SNHLY and CDR2 FYNNEI. The sequenced CDR3 bases are TGTGCCAGCATCTTAGACAGGGGTGATCAGCCC. This codes for CASILDRGDQP. The whole CDR3 protein reads CASILDRGDQPQHF.

This clone shows up as medium-sized by frequency. CDR3 DNA, as far as it was read: TGCAGCGTTGGACTCTCAAACACCGGGGAG. Translating gives CSVGLSNTGE. The whole CDR3 protein is CSVGLSNTGELFF. This chain uses TRBV29-1 with TRBJ2-2, with D unresolved. Sequencing ends 3 residues short of the CDR3 end; the germline J gene provides the rest. Germline V CDR1 and CDR2: SQVTM, ANQGSEA. V lost 4 bases and J 2 bases, leaving 8 bases between the germline ends. CDR3 length equals 13 residues.

By frequency, this clone registers medium-sized. From the germline J gene comes the end of the CDR3, since the read stops 3 residues before it. This chain uses TRBV6-2 or TRBV6-3 with TRBJ1-2; a possible D gene is TRBD1 (6 bases). The germline CDR1 and CDR2 sequences are MNHEY and SVGEGT. The CDR3 contains 13 residues. The CDR3 spells CASSSRGTGSYTF. CDR3 bases read: TGTGCCAGCAGTTCTCGGGGCACAGGGAGC.

A word on this clone: The read ends 3 residues shy of where the CDR3 ends; the end is completed using the germline J gene. This chain uses TRBV5-5 with TRBJ1-1; D not certain. The length of the CDR3 is 15 residues. Germline loops: CDR1 SGHKS, CDR2 YYEKEE (reference sequence). V was clipped by 5 bases and J by 1 base, with 15 bases between them. The CDR3 is CASRLAGSRNTEAFF. The CDR3 bases that were read are TGTGCCAGCAGGCTGGCGGGCAGTCGGAACACTGAA. Complete variable domain (other parts from reference TRBV5-5 and TRBJ1-1): DAGVTQSPTHLIKTRGQQVTLRCSPISGHKSVSWYQQVLGQGPQFIFQYYEKEERGRGNFPDRFSARQFPNYSSELNVNALLLGDSALYLCASRLAGSRNTEAFFGQGTRLTVV.

Comment on this clone: The sequenced fragment ends 3 residues before the CDR3 boundary, so the rest is inferred from the germline J gene. The rearrangement links TRBV28 to TRBJ2-1; tentative D call: TRBD1 (7 bases). The CDR3 totals 15 residues. CDR1 and CDR2 from the germline V gene are MDHEN and SYDVKM. Trimming stripped 3 bases from V and 7 bases from J, with 16 bases between. The CDR3 bases that were read are TGTGCCAGCAGTTTTGCAGGGGGACTCGGAAATGAG. This gives the protein CASSFAGGLGNE. In full, the CDR3 is CASSFAGGLGNEQFF.

Worth noting for this clone: The read ends 3 residues early relative to the CDR3; the germline J gene fills the gap. The gene calls are TRBV7-9 and TRBJ2-2; maybe TRBD2 (5 bases). The germline gives CDR1 SEHNR, CDR2 FQNEAQ (reference sequence). This CDR3 has 12 residues. Between the trimmed V and J ends, which lost 5 bases and 7 bases, there was a span of 8 bases. Incomplete CDR3 DNA: TGTGCCAGCAGCGAGCGGTACGGGGAG. Translation gives CASSERYGE. The entire CDR3 reads CASSERYGELFF.